Listed below are T cell receptor beta chains from one sample, sequenced in a study of Tregs in tolerant kidney transplant recipients. Measured with immunoSEQ multiplex PCR; TCRdb has only the in-frame clones, and not every one. The profile shows roughly 80,000 clones, around 93% of them singletons. The sequencing here drew on Tregs from blood, taken before the transplant. Every receptor here comes from a human donor who received a combined kidney and bone marrow transplant. CDR3s include the opening cysteine and the closing phenylalanine or tryptophan. The order of the fields is clone size, D gene, J gene, V gene, CDR3 protein, CDR3 DNA. A D gene is named only where the DNA matches it firmly. Clone size, where shown, is once, few, many, or a class for clones that have expanded.

size: once; D: -; J: TRBJ1-1; V: TRBV29-1; CDR3: CSVVRPPNTEAFF; DNA: TGCAGCGTTGTCCGGCCCCCGAACACTGAAGCTTTCTTT
size: -; D: -; J: TRBJ2-2; V: TRBV7-3; CDR3: CASSLGGGTGELFF; DNA: TGTGCCAGCAGCTTAGGTGGGGGCACCGGGGAGCTGTTTTTT
size: -; D: -; J: TRBJ2-3; V: TRBV5-1; CDR3: CASSLLDSTDTQYF; DNA: TGCGCCAGCAGCCTCCTGGACAGCACAGATACGCAGTATTTT
size: -; D: -; J: TRBJ1-2; V: TRBV14; CDR3: CASSQSADYGYTF; DNA: TGTGCCAGCAGCCAATCTGCCGACTATGGCTACACCTTC
size: -; D: -; J: TRBJ2-1; V: TRBV28; CDR3: CASSRRIEQFF; DNA: TGTGCCAGCAGCAGGCGCATTGAGCAGTTCTTC
size: -; D: TRBD2; J: TRBJ2-1; V: TRBV7-2; CDR3: CASSLAGGSGRHYEQFF; DNA: TGTGCCAGCAGCTTAGCAGGTGGTAGCGGGAGACACTATGAGCAGTTCTTC
size: -; D: TRBD1; J: TRBJ1-4; V: TRBV28; CDR3: CASSSSVQGFNEKLFF; DNA: TGTGCCAGCAGCTCCTCCGTACAGGGGTTTAATGAAAAACTGTTTTTT
size: once; D: -; J: TRBJ2-7; V: TRBV10-2; CDR3: CASRQREITYEQYF; DNA: TGCGCCAGCAGGCAAAGGGAGATAACCTACGAGCAGTACTTC
size: -; D: -; J: TRBJ2-7; V: TRBV7-2; CDR3: CASSLEGVTYEQYF; DNA: TGTGCCAGCAGCTTAGAAGGGGTCACCTACGAGCAGTACTTC
size: few; D: -; J: TRBJ1-1; V: TRBV27; CDR3: CASSLRGRTEAFF; DNA: TGTGCCAGCAGTTTAAGGGGCAGGACTGAAGCTTTCTTT
size: -; D: -; J: TRBJ1-1; V: TRBV5-1; CDR3: CASSLELRNTEAFF; DNA: TGCGCCAGCAGCTTGGAGTTACGGAACACTGAAGCTTTCTTT
size: -; D: TRBD2; J: TRBJ2-7; V: TRBV6-5; CDR3: CASRRERESRYEQYF; DNA: TGTGCCAGCCGTAGAGAGCGGGAGTCCCGATACGAGCAGTACTTC
size: -; D: TRBD2; J: TRBJ2-3; V: TRBV7-8; CDR3: CASSPNSGGSTDTQYF; DNA: TGTGCCAGCAGCCCCAACAGCGGGGGAAGCACAGATACGCAGTATTTT
size: -; D: -; J: TRBJ2-1; V: TRBV11-2; CDR3: CASSLSFNEQFF; DNA: TGTGCCAGCAGCTTGAGTTTCAATGAGCAGTTCTTC
size: -; D: -; J: TRBJ1-4; V: TRBV27; CDR3: CASTMSTALNEKLFF; DNA: TGTGCCAGCACCATGTCGACAGCACTTAATGAAAAACTGTTTTTT
size: -; D: -; J: TRBJ2-7; V: TRBV30; CDR3: CAWNPGAWGLSYEQYF; DNA: TGTGCCTGGAATCCGGGGGCGTGGGGTCTTAGCTACGAGCAGTACTTC
size: -; D: -; J: TRBJ2-3; V: TRBV29-1; CDR3: CSVVQQLGTDTQYF; DNA: TGCAGCGTTGTGCAACAGCTCGGCACAGATACGCAGTATTTT
size: once; D: TRBD1; J: TRBJ1-5; V: TRBV27; CDR3: CASSTGTGGSQPQHF; DNA: TGTGCCAGCAGCACGGGGACAGGGGGTTCTCAGCCCCAGCATTTT
size: -; D: -; J: TRBJ1-1; V: TRBV19; CDR3: CASSISPQTEAFF; DNA: TGTGCCAGTAGTATATCACCCCAGACTGAAGCCTTCTTT
size: -; D: -; J: TRBJ1-4; V: TRBV29-1; CDR3: CSGRGVIGEKLFF; DNA: TGCAGCGGTCGGGGGGTGATCGGTGAAAAACTGTTTTTT
size: -; D: -; J: TRBJ2-1; V: TRBV9; CDR3: CASSVGPASYNEQFF; DNA: TGTGCCAGCAGCGTAGGTCCCGCGTCCTACAATGAGCAGTTCTTC
size: -; D: -; J: TRBJ2-7; V: TRBV19; CDR3: CASSIDRGYEQYF; DNA: TGTGCCAGTAGTATAGATCGAGGGTACGAGCAGTACTTC
size: once; D: TRBD2; J: TRBJ2-7; V: TRBV5-1; CDR3: CASSFSTSGTLKDYEQYF; DNA: TGCGCCAGCAGCTTTTCTACTAGCGGGACATTGAAGGACTACGAGCAGTACTTC
size: -; D: TRBD2; J: TRBJ2-1; V: TRBV5-4; CDR3: CASSLTGTSYNEQFF; DNA: TGTGCCAGCAGTTTGACCGGGACTAGCTACAATGAGCAGTTCTTC
size: few; D: -; J: TRBJ2-1; V: TRBV5-1; CDR3: CASRTNTGTTYNEQFF; DNA: TGCGCCAGCAGGACAAATACAGGGACAACCTACAATGAGCAGTTCTTC
size: -; D: TRBD2; J: TRBJ2-2; V: TRBV7-9; CDR3: CASSLGLTGGPSNTGELFF; DNA: TGTGCCAGCAGCCTAGGTTTGACGGGAGGGCCTTCGAACACCGGGGAGCTGTTTTTT
size: -; D: TRBD2; J: TRBJ2-1; V: TRBV4-3; CDR3: CASSQEGLAGPYNEQFF; DNA: TGCGCCAGCAGCCAAGAGGGACTAGCGGGCCCCTACAATGAGCAGTTCTTC
size: -; D: TRBD1; J: TRBJ1-4; V: TRBV5-1; CDR3: CASNRGDRGQEKLFF; DNA: TGCGCCAGCAACCGAGGGGACAGGGGGCAAGAAAAACTGTTTTTT